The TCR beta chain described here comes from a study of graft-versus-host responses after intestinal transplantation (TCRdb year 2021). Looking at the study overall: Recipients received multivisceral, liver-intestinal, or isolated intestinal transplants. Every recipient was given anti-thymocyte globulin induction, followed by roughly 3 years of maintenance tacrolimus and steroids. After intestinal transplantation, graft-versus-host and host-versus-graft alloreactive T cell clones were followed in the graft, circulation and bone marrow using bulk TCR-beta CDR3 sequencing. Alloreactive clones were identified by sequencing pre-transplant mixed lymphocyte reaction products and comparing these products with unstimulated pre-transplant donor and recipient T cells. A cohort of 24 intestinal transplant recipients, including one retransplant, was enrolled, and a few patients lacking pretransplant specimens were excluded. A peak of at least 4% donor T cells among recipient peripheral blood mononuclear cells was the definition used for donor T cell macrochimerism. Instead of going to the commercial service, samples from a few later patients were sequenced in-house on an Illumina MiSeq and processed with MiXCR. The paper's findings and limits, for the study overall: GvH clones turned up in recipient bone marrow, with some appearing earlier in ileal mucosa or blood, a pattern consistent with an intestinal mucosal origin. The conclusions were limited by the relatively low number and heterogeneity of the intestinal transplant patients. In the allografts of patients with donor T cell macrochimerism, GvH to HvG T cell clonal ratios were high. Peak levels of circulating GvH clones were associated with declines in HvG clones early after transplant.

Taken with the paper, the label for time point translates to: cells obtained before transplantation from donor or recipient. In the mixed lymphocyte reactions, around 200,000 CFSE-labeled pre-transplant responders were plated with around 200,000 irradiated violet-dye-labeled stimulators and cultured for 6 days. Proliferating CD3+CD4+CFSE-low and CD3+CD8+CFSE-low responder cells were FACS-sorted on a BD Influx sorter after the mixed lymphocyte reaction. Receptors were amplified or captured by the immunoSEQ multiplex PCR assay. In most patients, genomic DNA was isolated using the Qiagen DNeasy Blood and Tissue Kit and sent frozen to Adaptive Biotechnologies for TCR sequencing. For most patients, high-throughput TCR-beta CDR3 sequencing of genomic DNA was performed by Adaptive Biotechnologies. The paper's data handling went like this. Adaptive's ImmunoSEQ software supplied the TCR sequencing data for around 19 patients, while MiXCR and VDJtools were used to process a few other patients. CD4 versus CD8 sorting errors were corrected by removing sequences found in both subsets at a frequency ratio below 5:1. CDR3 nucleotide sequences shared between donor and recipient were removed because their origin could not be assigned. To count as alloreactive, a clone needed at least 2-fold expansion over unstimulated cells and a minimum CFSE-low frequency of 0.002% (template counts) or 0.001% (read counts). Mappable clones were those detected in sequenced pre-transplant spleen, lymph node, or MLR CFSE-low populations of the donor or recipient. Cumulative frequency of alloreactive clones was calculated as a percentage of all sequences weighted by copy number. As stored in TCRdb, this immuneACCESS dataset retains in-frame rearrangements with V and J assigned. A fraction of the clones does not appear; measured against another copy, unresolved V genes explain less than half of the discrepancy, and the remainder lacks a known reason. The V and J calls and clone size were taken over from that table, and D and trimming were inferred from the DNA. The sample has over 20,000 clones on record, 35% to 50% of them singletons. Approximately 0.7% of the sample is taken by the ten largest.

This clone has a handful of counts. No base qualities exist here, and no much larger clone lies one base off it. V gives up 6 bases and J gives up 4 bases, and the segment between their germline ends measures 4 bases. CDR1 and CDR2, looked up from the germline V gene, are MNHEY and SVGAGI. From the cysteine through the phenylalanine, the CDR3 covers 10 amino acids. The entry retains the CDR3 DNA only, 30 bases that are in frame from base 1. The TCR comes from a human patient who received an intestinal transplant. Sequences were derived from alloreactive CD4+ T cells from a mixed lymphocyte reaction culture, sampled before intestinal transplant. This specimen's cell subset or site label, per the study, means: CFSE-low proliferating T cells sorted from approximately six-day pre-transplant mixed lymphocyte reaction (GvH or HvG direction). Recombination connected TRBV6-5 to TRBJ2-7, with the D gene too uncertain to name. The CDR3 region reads CASSRYEQYF. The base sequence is TGTGCCAGCAGCAGATACGAGCAGTACTTC.